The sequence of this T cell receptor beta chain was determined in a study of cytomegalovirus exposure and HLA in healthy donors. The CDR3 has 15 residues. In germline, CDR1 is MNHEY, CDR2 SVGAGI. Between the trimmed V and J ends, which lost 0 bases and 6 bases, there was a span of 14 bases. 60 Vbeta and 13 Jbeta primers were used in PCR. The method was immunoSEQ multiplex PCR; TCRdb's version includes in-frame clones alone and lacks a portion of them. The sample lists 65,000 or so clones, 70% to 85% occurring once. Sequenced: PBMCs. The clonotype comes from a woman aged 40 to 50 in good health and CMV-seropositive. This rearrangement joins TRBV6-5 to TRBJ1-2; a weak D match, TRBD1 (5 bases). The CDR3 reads CASSYSIGEVDGYTF. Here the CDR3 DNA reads TGTGCCAGCAGTTACTCGATAGGGGAGGTCGATGGCTACACCTTC.